The 5 T cell receptor beta chains reported below all come from one sample, sequenced in a study of T cells in narcolepsy. Only in-frame clones appear in the TCRdb table, and some are missing; sequencing was by immunoSEQ multiplex PCR. The sample shows some 23,000 clones, 84% of them seen only once. The sample consisted of CD45RA- memory CD4+ T cells from PBMCs. The receptors were sampled from a human donor with narcolepsy.

In this sample, this clone turned up a few times. The chain has TRBV5-6 and TRBJ1-1; TRBD1 might be the D (5 bases). Deletions cut 4 bases from V and 0 bases from J, with 10 bases between. The CDR3 extends over 14 amino acids. Germline V gene data show CDR1 as SGHDT and CDR2 as YYEEEE. In nucleotides, the CDR3 is TGTGCCAGCAGCCTCGGGGGAATGAACACTGAAGCTTTCTTT. Protein product: CASSLGGMNTEAFF.

The V call is TRBV6-5, the J call TRBJ1-2; D uncertain. From germline, CDR1 is MNHEY and CDR2 SVGAGI. This CDR3 comprises 12 residues. Trimming removed 5 bases from V and 8 bases from J, with 12 bases in between. CDR3 sequence: CASSIPGVGYTF. Here the CDR3 DNA reads TGTGCCAGCAGTATCCCTGGGGTCGGCTACACCTTC.

The V call is TRBV5-6, the J call TRBJ2-3; D gene unclear. From germline, CDR1 is SGHDT and CDR2 YYEEEE. CDR3 size: 16 residues. Trimming cost V 2 bases and J 0 bases, with 13 bases left between them. The CDR3 here is CASSFDLRSSTDTQYF. For the CDR3, the DNA is TGTGCCAGCAGCTTTGATCTCCGGAGTAGCACAGATACGCAGTATTTT. The full variable domain, its missing parts supplied by reference TRBV5-6 and TRBJ2-3, is DAGVTQSPTHLIKTRGQQVTLRCSPKSGHDTVSWYQQALGQGPQFIFQYYEEEERQRGNFPDRFSGHQFPNYSSELNVNALLLGDSALYLCASSFDLRSSTDTQYFGPGTRLTVL.

V and J are TRBV29-1 and TRBJ2-1; the D gene is possibly TRBD2 (5 bases). CDR3 size: 13 residues. Between the trimmed V and J ends, which lost 3 bases and 4 bases, there was a span of 10 bases. Germline V gives CDR1 SQVTM, CDR2 ANQGSEA. CDR3 loop: CSVDHGKYNEQFF. As DNA, the CDR3 is TGCAGCGTTGACCACGGGAAATACAATGAGCAGTTCTTC.

The chain is built from TRBV14 and TRBJ2-1, with TRBD2 identical over 14 bases. The CDR3 has 17 residues. Germline CDR1 SGHDN, CDR2 FVKESK. The ends lost 0 bases at V and 12 bases at J; junction bases unmatched: 10. The CDR3, as DNA: TGTGCCAGCAGCCAAGATCTTCCGGGACTAGCGGGAGAGGGGCAGTTCTTC. Encoded protein: CASSQDLPGLAGEGQFF.